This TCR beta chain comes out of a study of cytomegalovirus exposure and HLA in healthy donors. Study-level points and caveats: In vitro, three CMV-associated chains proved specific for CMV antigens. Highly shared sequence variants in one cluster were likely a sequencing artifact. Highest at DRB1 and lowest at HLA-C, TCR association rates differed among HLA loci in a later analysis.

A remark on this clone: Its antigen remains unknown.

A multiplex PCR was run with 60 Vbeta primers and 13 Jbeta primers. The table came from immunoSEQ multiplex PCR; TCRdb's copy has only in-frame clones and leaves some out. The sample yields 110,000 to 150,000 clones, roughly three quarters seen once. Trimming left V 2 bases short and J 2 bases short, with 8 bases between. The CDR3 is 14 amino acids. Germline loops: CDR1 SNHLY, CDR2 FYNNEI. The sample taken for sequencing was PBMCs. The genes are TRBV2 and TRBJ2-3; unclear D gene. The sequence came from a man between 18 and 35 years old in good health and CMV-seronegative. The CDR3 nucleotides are TGTGCCAGCAGTGAATATCCCGTCACAGATACGCAGTATTTT. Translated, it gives CASSEYPVTDTQYF.